This is a list of T cell receptor beta chains from one sample in a study of blood T cell repertoires in COVID-19. Method: immunoSEQ multiplex PCR; TCRdb's copy keeps in-frame clones and lacks some. The profile covers about 36,000 clones, with over 75% appearing a single time and 4.8% taken by the ten largest. The sample taken for sequencing was peripheral blood. The receptors were sampled from a human donor in a cohort sampled during active COVID-19. The CDR3 runs from the conserved cysteine through the conserved F or W. Fields, in order: V gene, D gene, J gene, CDR3 DNA, CDR3 protein. D genes are given only for firm matches.

>TRBV28|TRBD2|TRBJ2-1
TGTGCCAGCAGTTTATATCCGCGGACTAGCCGTAATGAGCAGTTCTTC
CASSLYPRTSRNEQFF
>TRBV6-5|.|TRBJ2-1
TGTGCCAGCCGAGGAGCGGCGTACAATGAGCAGTTCTTC
CASRGAAYNEQFF
>TRBV4-2|TRBD2|TRBJ2-3
TGTGCCAGCAGCCAAGATACTAGCGGGGGGTGGGAAGATACGCAGTATTTT
CASSQDTSGGWEDTQYF
>TRBV5-8|TRBD1|TRBJ2-7
TGTGCCAGCATCCGTGAGACAGGGGCCCCTTCCTACGAGCAGTACTTC
CASIRETGAPSYEQYF
>TRBV28|.|TRBJ1-1
TGTGCCAGCAGTTCCAGGGCGGGGACTGAAGCTTTCTTT
CASSSRAGTEAFF
>TRBV28|TRBD1|TRBJ1-1
TGTGCCAGCAGTCTAACAGGGGGTCGGGCTGAAGCTTTCTTT
CASSLTGGRAEAFF
>TRBV2|TRBD1|TRBJ1-1
TGTGCCAGCAGTCCCTACAGGGGGAACACTGAAGCTTTCTTT
CASSPYRGNTEAFF
>TRBV15|.|TRBJ2-7
TGTGCCACCAGCAGCCAGTACGAGCAGTACTTC
CATSSQYEQYF
>TRBV7-9|.|TRBJ2-3
TGTGCCAGCAGCTTAAAGCCGAAAGATACGCAGTATTTT
CASSLKPKDTQYF
>TRBV10-2|.|TRBJ1-5
TGCGCCAGCAGTGAGTCGAAGGGAGTCCAGCCCCAGCATTTT
CASSESKGVQPQHF
>TRBV3-1/TRBV3-2|.|TRBJ1-6
TGTGCCAGCAGCCAAGAAAGACAGGATAATTCACCCCTCCACTTT
CASSQERQDNSPLHF
>TRBV19|.|TRBJ2-2
TGTGCCAGTAGACCTGGGGCAGGGGCCAACACCGGGGAGCTGTTTTTT
CASRPGAGANTGELFF
>TRBV10-1|TRBD2|TRBJ2-4
TGCGCCAGCAGTGAGTTCCTTGCGGGAGGGAGAAACATTCAGTACTTC
CASSEFLAGGRNIQYF
>TRBV7-8|.|TRBJ1-5
TGTGCCAGCAGCCTTAGGTCCCCAAAGGGAGGGTCCAATCAGCCCCAGCATTTT
CASSLRSPKGGSNQPQHF
>TRBV28|TRBD1|TRBJ2-6
TGTGCCAGCAGTCCGGGGACAGGGCGGGGGACTGGGGCCAACGTCCTGACTTTC
CASSPGTGRGTGANVLTF
>TRBV6-6|.|TRBJ2-7
TGTGCCAGCAGTCAGAGGGGCAGGGAGGTGGGTCGGTCCTACGAGCAGTACTTC
CASSQRGREVGRSYEQYF
>TRBV28|TRBD2|TRBJ2-1
TGTGCCTCCTGGGGCGGGAGTGGTTACAATGAGCAGTTCTTC
CASWGGSGYNEQFF
>TRBV4-1|TRBD2|TRBJ2-7
TGCGCCAGCAGCGATGGACTAGCGGGAAACGTCTTC
CASSDGLAGNVF
>TRBV6-2/TRBV6-3|.|TRBJ2-7
TGTGCCAGCAGTCGGACAGTTCACGAGCAGTACTTC
CASSRTVHEQYF
>TRBV9|TRBD2|TRBJ2-5
TGTGCCAGCAGCGTAGCGGGAGGTTTGAAGACCCAGTACTTC
CASSVAGGLKTQYF